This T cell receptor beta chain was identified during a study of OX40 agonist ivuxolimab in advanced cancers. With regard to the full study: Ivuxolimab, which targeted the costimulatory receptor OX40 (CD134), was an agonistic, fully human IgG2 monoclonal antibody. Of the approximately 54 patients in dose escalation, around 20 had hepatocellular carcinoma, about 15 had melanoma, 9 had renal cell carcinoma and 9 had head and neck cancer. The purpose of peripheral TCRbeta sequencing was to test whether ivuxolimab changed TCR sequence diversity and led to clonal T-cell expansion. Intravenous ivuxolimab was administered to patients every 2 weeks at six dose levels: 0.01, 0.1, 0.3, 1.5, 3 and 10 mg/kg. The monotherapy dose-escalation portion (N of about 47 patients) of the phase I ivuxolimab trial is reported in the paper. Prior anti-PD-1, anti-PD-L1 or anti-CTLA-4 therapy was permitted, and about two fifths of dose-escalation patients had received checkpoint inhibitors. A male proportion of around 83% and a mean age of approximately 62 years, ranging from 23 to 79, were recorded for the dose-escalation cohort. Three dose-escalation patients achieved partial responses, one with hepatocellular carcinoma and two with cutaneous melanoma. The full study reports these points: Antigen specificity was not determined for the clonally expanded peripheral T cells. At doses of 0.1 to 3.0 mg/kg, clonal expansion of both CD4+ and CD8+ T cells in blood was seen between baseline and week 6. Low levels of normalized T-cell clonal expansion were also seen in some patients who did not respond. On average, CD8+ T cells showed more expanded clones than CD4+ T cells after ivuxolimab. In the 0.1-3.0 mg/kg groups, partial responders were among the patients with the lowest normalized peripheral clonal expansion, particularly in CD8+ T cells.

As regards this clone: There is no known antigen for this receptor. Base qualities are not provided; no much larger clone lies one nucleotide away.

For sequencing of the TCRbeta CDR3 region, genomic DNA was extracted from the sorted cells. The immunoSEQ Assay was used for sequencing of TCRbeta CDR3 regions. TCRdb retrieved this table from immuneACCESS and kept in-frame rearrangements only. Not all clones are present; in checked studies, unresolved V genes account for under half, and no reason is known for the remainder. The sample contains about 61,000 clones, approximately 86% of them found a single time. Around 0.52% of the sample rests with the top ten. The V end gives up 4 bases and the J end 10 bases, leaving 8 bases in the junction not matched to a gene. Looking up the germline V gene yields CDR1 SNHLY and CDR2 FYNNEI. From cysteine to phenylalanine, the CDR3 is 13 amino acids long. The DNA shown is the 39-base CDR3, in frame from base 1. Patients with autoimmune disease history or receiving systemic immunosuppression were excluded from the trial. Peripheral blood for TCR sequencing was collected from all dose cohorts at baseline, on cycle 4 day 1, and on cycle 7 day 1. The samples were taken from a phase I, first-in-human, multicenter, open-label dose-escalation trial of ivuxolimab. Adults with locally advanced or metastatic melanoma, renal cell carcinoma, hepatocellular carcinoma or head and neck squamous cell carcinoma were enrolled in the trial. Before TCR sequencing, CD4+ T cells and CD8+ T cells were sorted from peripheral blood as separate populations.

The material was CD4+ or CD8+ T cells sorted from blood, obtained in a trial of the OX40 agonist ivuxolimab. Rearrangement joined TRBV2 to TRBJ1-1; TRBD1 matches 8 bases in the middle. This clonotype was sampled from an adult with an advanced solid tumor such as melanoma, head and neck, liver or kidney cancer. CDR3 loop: CASSGTGREAAFF. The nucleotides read TGTGCCAGCAGTGGGACAGGGAGGGAGGCAGCTTTCTTT. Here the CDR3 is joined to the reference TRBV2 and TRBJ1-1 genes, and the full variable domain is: EPEVTQTPSHQVTQMGQEVILRCVPISNHLYFYWYRQILGQKVEFLVSFYNNEISEKSEIFDDQFSVERPDGSNFTLKIRSTKLEDSAMYFCASSGTGREAAFFGQGTRLTVV.